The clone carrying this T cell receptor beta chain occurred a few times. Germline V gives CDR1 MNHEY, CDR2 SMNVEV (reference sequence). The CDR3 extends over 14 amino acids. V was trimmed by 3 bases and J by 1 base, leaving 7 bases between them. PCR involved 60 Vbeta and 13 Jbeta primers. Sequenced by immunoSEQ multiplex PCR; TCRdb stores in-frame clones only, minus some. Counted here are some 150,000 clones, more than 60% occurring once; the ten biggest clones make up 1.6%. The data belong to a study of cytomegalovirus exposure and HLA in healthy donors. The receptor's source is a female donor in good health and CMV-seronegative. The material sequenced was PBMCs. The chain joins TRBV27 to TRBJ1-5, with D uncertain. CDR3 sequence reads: CASSFVQSNQPQHF. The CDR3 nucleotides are TGTGCCAGCAGTTTCGTGCAGAGCAATCAGCCCCAGCATTTT.